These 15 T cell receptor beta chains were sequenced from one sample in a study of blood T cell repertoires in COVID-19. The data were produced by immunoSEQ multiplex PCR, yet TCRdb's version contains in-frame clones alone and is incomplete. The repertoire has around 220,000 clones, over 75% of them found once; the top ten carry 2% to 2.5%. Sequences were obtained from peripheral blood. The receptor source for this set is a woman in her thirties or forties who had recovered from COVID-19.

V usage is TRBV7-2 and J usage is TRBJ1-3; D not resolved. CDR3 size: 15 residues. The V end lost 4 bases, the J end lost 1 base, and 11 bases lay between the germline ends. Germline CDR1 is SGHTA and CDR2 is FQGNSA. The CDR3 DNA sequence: TGTGCCAGCAGCTCGCAGACGGGGTCTGGAAACACCATATATTTT. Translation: CASSSQTGSGNTIYF.

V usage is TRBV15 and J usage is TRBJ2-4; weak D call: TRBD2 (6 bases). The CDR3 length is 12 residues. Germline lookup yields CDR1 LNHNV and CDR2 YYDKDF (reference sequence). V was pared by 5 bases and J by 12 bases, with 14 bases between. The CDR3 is CATSGGIDPQYF. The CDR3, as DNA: TGTGCCACCAGCGGGGGGATAGACCCTCAGTACTTC.

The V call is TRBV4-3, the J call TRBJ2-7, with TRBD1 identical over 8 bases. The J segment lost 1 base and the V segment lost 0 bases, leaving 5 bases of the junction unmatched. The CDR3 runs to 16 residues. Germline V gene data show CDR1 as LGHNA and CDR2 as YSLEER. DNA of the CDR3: TGCGCCAGCAGCCAAGATTTAACAGGGGGGTCCTACGAGCAGTACTTC. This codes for CASSQDLTGGSYEQYF.

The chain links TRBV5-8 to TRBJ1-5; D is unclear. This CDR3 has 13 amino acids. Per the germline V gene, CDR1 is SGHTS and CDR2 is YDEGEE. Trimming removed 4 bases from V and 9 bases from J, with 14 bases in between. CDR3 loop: CASSPEGGRPQHF. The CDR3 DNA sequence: TGTGCCAGCAGCCCGGAGGGAGGAAGGCCCCAGCATTTT.

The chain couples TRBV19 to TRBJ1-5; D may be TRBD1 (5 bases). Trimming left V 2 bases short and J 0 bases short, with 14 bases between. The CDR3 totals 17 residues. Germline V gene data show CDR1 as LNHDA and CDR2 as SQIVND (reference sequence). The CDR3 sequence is CASSIIRGMNSNQPQHF. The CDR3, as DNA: TGTGCCAGTAGTATAATTCGGGGGATGAATAGCAATCAGCCCCAGCATTTT.

CDR3 in amino acids: CASSQVSGGNTGELFF. The CDR3 DNA is TGTGCCAGCAGCCAAGTCAGCGGGGGCAACACCGGGGAGCTGTTTTTT. The V and J genes are TRBV4-2 and TRBJ2-2; 8 bases fit TRBD2. V shed 1 base and J 2 bases; nucleotides not matched to a gene: 3. CDR1 is LGHNA and CDR2 is YNFKEQ in the germline V gene. The CDR3 extends over 16 amino acids.

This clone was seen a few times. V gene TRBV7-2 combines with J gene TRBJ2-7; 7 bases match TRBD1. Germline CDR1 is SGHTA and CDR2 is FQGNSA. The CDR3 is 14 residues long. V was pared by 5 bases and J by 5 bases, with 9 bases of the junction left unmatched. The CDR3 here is CASSQPTGNHEQYF. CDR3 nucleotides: TGTGCCAGCAGCCAGCCGACAGGGAACCACGAGCAGTACTTC.

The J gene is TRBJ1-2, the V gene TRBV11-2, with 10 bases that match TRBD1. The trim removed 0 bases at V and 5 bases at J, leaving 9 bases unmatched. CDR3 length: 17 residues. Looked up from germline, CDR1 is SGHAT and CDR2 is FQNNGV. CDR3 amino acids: CASSLDLRQGARYGYTF. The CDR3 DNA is TGTGCCAGCAGCTTAGATCTGAGACAGGGGGCGCGGTATGGCTACACCTTC.

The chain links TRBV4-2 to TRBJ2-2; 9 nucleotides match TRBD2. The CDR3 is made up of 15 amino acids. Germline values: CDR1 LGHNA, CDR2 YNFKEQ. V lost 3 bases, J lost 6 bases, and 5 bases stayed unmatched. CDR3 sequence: CASSQGGGGAGELFF. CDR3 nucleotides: TGTGCCAGCAGCCAGGGAGGCGGGGGGGCCGGGGAGCTGTTTTTT.

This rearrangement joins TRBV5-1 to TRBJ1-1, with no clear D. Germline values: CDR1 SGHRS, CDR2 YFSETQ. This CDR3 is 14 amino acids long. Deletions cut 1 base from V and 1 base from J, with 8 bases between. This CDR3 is CASSLLSGNTEAFF. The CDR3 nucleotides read TGCGCCAGCAGCTTGTTGTCCGGGAACACTGAAGCTTTCTTT.

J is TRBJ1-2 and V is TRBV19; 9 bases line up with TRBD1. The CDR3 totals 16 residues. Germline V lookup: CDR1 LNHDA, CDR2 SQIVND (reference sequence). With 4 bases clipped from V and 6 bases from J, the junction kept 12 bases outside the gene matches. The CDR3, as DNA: TGTGCCAGTAGTACAACCGCGACCGGGACAGGGAATGGCTACACCTTC. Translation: CASSTTATGTGNGYTF.

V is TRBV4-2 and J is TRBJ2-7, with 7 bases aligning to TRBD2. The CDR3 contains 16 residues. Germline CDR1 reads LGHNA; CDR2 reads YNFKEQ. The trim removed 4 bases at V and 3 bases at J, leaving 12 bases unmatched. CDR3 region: CASSPVPAGVGYEQYF. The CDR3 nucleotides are TGTGCCAGCAGCCCAGTTCCCGCGGGAGTGGGCTACGAGCAGTACTTC.

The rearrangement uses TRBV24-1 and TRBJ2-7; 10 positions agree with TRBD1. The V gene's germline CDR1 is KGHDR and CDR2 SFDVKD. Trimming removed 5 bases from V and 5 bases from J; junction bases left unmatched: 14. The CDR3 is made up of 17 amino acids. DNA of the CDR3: TGTGCCACCAGTGCACCGGGACAGGGGATAGGTATCCACGAGCAGTACTTC. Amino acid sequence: CATSAPGQGIGIHEQYF.

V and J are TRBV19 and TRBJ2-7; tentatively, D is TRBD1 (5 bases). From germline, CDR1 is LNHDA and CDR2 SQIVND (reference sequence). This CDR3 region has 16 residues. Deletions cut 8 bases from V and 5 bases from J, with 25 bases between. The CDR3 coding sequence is TGTGCCAGTCAGTCAACAGGCTCGATGGACCCCCACGAGCAGTACTTC. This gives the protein CASQSTGSMDPHEQYF.

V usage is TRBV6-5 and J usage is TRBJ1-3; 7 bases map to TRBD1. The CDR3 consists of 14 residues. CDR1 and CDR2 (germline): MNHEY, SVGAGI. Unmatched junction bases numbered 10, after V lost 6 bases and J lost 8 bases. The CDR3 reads CASSPDRVSDTIYF. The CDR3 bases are TGTGCCAGCAGCCCCGACAGGGTGTCTGACACCATATATTTT.